This T cell receptor (beta chain) was captured by sequencing in a study of response to subunit inactivated influenza vaccine. Notes on the study in general: With each seasonal influenza vaccination, the authors suggested, few new T cells are recruited.

TCRdb itself ran the RT-PCR reads through MiXCR, one entry per CDR3 protein. The repertoire holds more than 550,000 distinct CDR3 sequences, 12% seen once, with about 10% in the top ten. Germline lookup yields CDR1 SGHRS and CDR2 YFSETQ. CDR3 length: 14 residues. V was clipped by 5 bases and J by 3 bases, with 15 bases between them. This clonotype has only a few counts. Its matching antigen is unknown. The clonotype comes from a man in his fifties who received an inactivated influenza vaccine. This sequence joins TRBV5-1 and TRBJ2-7, with D perhaps TRBD1 (6 bases). The material sequenced was PBMCs from blood, taken on the day of vaccination. The CDR3 is CASRQNTGLYEQYF. The CDR3 region has the DNA TGCGCCAGCAGACAAAATACAGGGCTCTACGAGCAGTACTTC.